This T cell receptor beta chain was observed in a study of spatial heterogeneity in lung cancer. Ten or more counts support this clonotype. Indicated time point: sample taken at primary tumor resection. From tumor, nontumor lung or frozen PBMC, whole RNA was taken unsorted for sequencing. TCRdb independently ran MiXCR on the 5' RACE reads; one entry per CDR3 protein. The table shows about 12,000 distinct CDR3 sequences, with about 6% occurring only once. Germline CDR1 and CDR2: DFQATT and SNEGSKA (reference sequence). The V end was cut by 3 bases, the J end by 2 bases, with 12 bases between. This CDR3 contains 14 residues.

The receptor comes from a male donor with early-stage non-small cell lung cancer. The sequenced sample was normal lung tissue next to the tumor, obtained at surgery. The chain joins TRBV20-1 to TRBJ2-3; D unresolved. CDR3 sequence: CSARAGPYTDTQYF. DNA of the CDR3: TGCAGTGCTAGGGCAGGACCCTACACAGATACGCAGTATTTT.